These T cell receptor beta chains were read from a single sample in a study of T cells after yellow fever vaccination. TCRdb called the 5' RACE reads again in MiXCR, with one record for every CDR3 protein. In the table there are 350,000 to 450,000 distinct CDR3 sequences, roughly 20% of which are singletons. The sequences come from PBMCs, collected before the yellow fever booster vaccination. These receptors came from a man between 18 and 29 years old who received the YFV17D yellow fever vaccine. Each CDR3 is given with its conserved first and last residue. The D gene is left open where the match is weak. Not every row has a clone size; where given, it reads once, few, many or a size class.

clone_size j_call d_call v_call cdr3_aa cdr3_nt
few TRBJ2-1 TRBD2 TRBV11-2 CASSFQRTSGVLFF TGTGCCAGCAGCTTCCAAAGGACTAGCGGGGTGCTGTTCTTC
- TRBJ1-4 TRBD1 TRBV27 CASSGPGTGPEKLFF TGTGCCAGCAGTGGACCCGGGACAGGGCCTGAAAAACTGTTTTTT
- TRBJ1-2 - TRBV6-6 CASSSRDAANYGYTF TGTGCCAGCAGTTCCCGGGACGCAGCTAACTATGGCTACACCTTC
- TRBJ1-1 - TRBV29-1 CSVDPGRGTEAFF TGCAGCGTTGACCCGGGGAGGGGCACTGAAGCTTTCTTT
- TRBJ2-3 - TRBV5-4 CASSSDRLTDTQYF TGTGCCAGCAGCTCCGACAGACTCACAGATACGCAGTATTTT
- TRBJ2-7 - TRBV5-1 CASSLGSDEQYF TGCGCCAGCAGCTTGGGTAGCGACGAGCAGTACTTC
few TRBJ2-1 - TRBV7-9 CASSGADSSYNEQFF TGTGCCAGCAGCGGTGCGGACAGCTCCTACAATGAGCAGTTCTTC
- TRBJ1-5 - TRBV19 CASSIPSWPQHF TGTGCCAGTAGTATACCAAGCTGGCCCCAGCATTTT
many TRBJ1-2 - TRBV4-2 CASSQMIGGYTF TGTGCCAGCAGCCAAATGATTGGTGGCTACACCTTC
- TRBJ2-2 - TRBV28 CASSLGGHSTGELFF TGTGCCAGCAGTTTAGGGGGGCACAGCACCGGGGAGCTGTTTTTT
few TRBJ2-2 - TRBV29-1 CSVVRGNTGELFF TGCAGCGTTGTACGCGGGAACACCGGGGAGCTGTTTTTT
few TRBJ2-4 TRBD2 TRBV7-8 CASSFDRDYVAKNIQYF TGTGCCAGCAGTTTTGACCGGGACTATGTAGCCAAAAACATTCAGTACTTC
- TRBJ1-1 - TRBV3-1 CASSQGVVNTEAFF TGTGCCAGCAGCCAGGGGGTAGTGAACACTGAAGCTTTCTTT
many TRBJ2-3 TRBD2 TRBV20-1 CSARRDGGAKDTQYF TGCAGTGCTAGGCGCGACGGGGGGGCCAAAGATACGCAGTATTTT
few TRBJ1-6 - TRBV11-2 CASSPQDAGSSYNSPLHF TGTGCCAGCAGCCCCCAAGACGCGGGGAGCTCCTATAATTCACCCCTCCACTTT
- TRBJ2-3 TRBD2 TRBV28 CASSSLTGSGDTDTQYF TGTGCCAGCAGTTCCCTGACTGGAAGCGGGGACACAGATACGCAGTATTTT
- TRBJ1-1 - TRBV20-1 CSASQGIENTEAFF TGCAGTGCTTCTCAGGGGATTGAGAACACTGAAGCTTTCTTT
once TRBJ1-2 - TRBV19 CASSIDPSGGNGYTF TGTGCCAGTAGTATAGATCCGTCGGGGGGTAATGGCTACACCTTC
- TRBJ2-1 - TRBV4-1 CASSQPGWANEQFF TGCGCCAGCAGCCAACCAGGGTGGGCCAATGAGCAGTTCTTC
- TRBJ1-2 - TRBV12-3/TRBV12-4 CASVKRTGYGYTF TGTGCCAGCGTTAAACGGACCGGGTATGGCTACACCTTC
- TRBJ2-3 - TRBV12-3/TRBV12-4 CASRQGHSTDTQYF TGTGCCAGCAGGCAGGGACACAGCACAGATACGCAGTATTTT
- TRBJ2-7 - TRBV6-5 CASSYRQNTYEQYF TGTGCCAGCAGTTACCGACAGAATACCTACGAGCAGTACTTC
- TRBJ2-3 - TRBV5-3 CARSLDVRRGTDTQYF TGTGCCAGAAGCTTGGACGTCCGTCGGGGGACAGATACGCAGTATTTT
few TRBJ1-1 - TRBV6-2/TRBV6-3 CASSYLRDKNPLDTEAFF TGTGCCAGCAGTTACCTACGGGACAAGAACCCTCTTGACACTGAAGCTTTCTTT
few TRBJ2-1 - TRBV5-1 CASRPRDTKGNEQFF TGCGCCAGCAGACCGCGGGACACAAAAGGCAATGAGCAGTTCTTC
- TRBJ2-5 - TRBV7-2 CASSGQGGEETQYF TGTGCCAGCAGCGGGCAAGGGGGGGAGGAGACCCAGTACTTC
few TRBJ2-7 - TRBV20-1 CSAYGGTSPFVNAQYF TGCAGTGCTTATGGCGGGACGAGCCCTTTCGTCAACGCGCAGTACTTC
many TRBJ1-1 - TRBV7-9 CASSQGATEAFF TGCGCCAGCAGCCAAGGGGCCACTGAAGCTTTCTTT
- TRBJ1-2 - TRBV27 CASSLRRQSGYTF TGTGCCAGCAGTTTACGACGGCAGTCGGGCTACACCTTC
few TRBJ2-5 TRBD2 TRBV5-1 CASSLAGGPEETQYF TGCGCCAGCAGCTTGGCGGGGGGGCCGGAAGAGACCCAGTACTTC
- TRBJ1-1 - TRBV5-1 CASSPAGRKVEAFF TGCGCCAGCAGCCCCGCGGGCCGGAAAGTTGAAGCTTTCTTT
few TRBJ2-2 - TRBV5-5 CASNLAMGGWGTGELFF TGTGCCAGCAACCTCGCCATGGGGGGCTGGGGCACCGGGGAGCTGTTTTTT
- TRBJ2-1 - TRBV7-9 CAWTPDSSYNEQFF TGTGCCTGGACCCCAGACAGCTCCTACAATGAGCAGTTCTTC
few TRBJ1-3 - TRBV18 CASSPLSGSSSGNTIYF TGTGCCAGCTCACCACTCTCAGGTTCGAGCTCTGGAAACACCATATATTTT
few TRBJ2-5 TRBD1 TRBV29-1 CSVSTDRGGTQYF TGCAGCGTCTCCACGGACAGGGGAGGGACCCAGTACTTC
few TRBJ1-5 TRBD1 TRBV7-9 CASSFQGVNQPQHF TGTGCCAGCAGCTTTCAGGGGGTCAATCAGCCCCAGCATTTT
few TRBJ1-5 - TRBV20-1 CSARIQGNQPQHF TGCAGTGCTAGAATACAGGGTAATCAGCCCCAGCATTTT
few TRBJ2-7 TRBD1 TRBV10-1 CASSSGTGPEQYF TGCGCCAGCAGTTCCGGGACAGGGCCCGAGCAGTACTTC
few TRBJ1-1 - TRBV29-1 CSVVGWPGGMNTEAFF TGCAGCGTTGTTGGTTGGCCGGGGGGTATGAACACTGAAGCTTTCTTT
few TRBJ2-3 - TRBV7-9 CASSRGGTGISTDTQYF TGTGCCAGCAGCCGAGGTGGGACCGGCATATCCACAGATACGCAGTATTTT
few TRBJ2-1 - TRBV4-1 CASGSNNEQFF TGCGCCAGCGGCTCAAATAATGAGCAGTTCTTC
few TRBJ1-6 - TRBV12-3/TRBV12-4 CAISPRRGVIEDSPLHF TGTGCCATCAGTCCACGACGGGGAGTTATTGAAGACTCACCCCTCCACTTT
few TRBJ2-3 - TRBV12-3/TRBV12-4 CASSQQAAALGSLDTQYF TGTGCCAGCAGCCAACAGGCCGCGGCCCTGGGGTCCCTAGATACGCAGTATTTT
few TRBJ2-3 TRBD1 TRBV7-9 CASSLKGTGGADTQYF TGTGCCAGCAGCTTAAAAGGGACAGGGGGAGCAGATACGCAGTATTTT
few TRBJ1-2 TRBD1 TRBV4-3 CASSQTGTGYTF TGCGCCAGCAGCCAGACAGGGACTGGCTACACCTTC
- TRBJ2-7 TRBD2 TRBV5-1 CASSSGGSLYEQYF TGCGCCAGTTCTAGCGGGGGGTCCCTCTACGAGCAGTACTTC
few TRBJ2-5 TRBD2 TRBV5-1 CASSLAGTREETQYF TGCGCCAGCAGCTTGGCGGGGACTAGGGAAGAGACCCAGTACTTC
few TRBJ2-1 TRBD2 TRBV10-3 CAATQRGAPGNEQFF TGTGCCGCGACTCAGCGGGGGGCCCCGGGGAATGAGCAGTTCTTC
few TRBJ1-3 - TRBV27 CASSSHSSGNTIYF TGTGCCAGCAGCAGTCATAGCTCTGGAAACACCATATATTTT
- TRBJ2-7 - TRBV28 CASSPQQYTEYF TGTGCCAGCAGTCCCCAACAGTACACGGAGTACTTC
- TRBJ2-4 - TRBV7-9 CASSLVGGPLAKNIQYF TGTGCCAGCAGCTTAGTGGGTGGCCCCCTGGCCAAAAACATTCAGTACTTC
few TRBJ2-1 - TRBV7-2 CASSSGSQWGGPSFF TGTGCCAGCAGCTCCGGCTCCCAATGGGGGGGCCCTTCGTTCTTC
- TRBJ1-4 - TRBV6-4 CASSEQANEKLFF TGTGCCAGCAGCGAACAGGCGAATGAAAAACTGTTTTTT
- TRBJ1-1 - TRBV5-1 CASSLEGGSEAFF TGCGCCAGCAGCTTGGAGGGAGGGTCTGAAGCTTTCTTT
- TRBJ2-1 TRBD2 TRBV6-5 CASSRSSGVVNEQFF TGTGCCAGCAGTCGCTCTAGCGGGGTAGTCAATGAGCAGTTCTTC